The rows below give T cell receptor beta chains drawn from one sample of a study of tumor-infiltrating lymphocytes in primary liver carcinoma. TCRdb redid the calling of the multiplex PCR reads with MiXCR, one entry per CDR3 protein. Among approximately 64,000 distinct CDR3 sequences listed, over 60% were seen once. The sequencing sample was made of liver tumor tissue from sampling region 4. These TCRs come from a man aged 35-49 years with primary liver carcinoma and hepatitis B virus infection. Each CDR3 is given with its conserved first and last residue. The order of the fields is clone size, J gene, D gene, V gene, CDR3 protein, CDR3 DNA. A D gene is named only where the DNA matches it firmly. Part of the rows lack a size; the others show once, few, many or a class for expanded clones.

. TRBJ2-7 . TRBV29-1 CSVEFATYEQYF TGCAGCGTTGAATTTGCGACCTACGAGCAGTACTTC
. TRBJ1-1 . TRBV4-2 CAMSQDRGNTDAFF TGTGCCATGAGCCAAGATCGGGGGAACACTGATGCTTTCTTT
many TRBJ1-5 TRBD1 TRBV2 CASSEGQFQPQHF TGTGCCAGCAGTGAGGGACAGTTTCAGCCCCAGCATTTT
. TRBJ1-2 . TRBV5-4 CDSSLRRGTDGYVYTF TGTGACAGCAGCTTGAGAAGAGGAACAGATGGCTATGTCTACACCTTC
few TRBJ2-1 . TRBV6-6 CASSSQTTPLGQFF TGTGCCAGCAGTTCCCAGACTACCCCCCTCGGGCAGTTCTTC
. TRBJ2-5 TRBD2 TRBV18 CASSLRTSGSEMTQYF TGTGCCAGCTCACTAAGGACTAGTGGGAGTGAGATGACCCAGTACTTC
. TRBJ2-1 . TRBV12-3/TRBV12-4 CADSFWGSSYNEQFF TGTGCCGACAGTTTCTGGGGTAGCTCCTACAATGAGCAGTTCTTC
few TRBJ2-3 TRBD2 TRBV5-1 CASSRLAGVDTQYF TGCGCCAGCAGCCGACTAGCGGGAGTAGATACGCAGTATTTT
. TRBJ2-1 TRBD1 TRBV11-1 CAGSLTSPGQGNDEQFF TGTGCTGGCAGCTTAACCTCCCCGGGACAGGGTAACGATGAGCAATTCTTC
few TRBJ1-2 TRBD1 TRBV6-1 CAVRQGLAGGYTF TGTGCCGTTCGACAGGGTTTGGCCGGGGGCTACACCTTC
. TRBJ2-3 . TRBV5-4 CASINRASGTSTDTQYF TGTGCCAGCATTAACAGAGCCTCCGGAACTAGCACAGATACGCAGTATTTT
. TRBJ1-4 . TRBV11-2 CARSLDGFADKKLLF TGTGCCAGGAGCTTAGACGGGTTCGCTGATAAAAAACTGTTATTT
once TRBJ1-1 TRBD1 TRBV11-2 CASSLAYSGGTAEASF TGTGCCAGCAGCTTAGCTTACTCGGGCGGGACAGCTGAAGCTTCCTTT
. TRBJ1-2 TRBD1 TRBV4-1 CANSQGDRKCGYTF TGCGCCAACAGCCAAGGGGACAGGAAGTGTGGCTACACCTTC
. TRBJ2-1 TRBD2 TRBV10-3 CAVTPWASGSYNEQFF TGTGCCGTCACCCCGTGGGCTAGCGGGTCCTACAATGAGCAGTTCTTC
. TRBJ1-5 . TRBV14 CTNSQGRDQPQHF TGTACCAACAGCCAAGGACGGGATCAGCCCCAGCATTTT
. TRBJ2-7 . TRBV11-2 CASSSRRLYAREQYF TGTGCCAGCAGCTCCAGACGGCTTTACGCGCGCGAGCAGTATTTC
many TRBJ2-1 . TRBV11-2 CASSLEGGEINEQFF TGTGCCAGCAGCTTAGAAGGGGGAGAGATCAATGAACAGTTCTTC
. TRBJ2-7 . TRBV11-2 CTSSLEMANWEQYF TGTACCAGCAGCTTAGAGATGGCCAATTGGGAGCAGTACTTC
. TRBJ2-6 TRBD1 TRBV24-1 CATSDSGTGNSGANVLTF TGTGCCACTAGCGATTCCGGGACAGGGAACTCTGGGGCCAACGTCCTGACTTTC
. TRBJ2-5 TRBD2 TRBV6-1 CASRVPGLSKETQYF TGTGCCAGCAGAGTCCCGGGACTAAGTAAAGAGACCCAGTACTTC
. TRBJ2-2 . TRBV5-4 CASSPSRLSGELFF TGTGCCAGCAGCCCTAGTAGGTTGTCCGGGGAGCTGTTTTTT
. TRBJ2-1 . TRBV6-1 CASMLKQHNGPFF TGTGCCAGCATGCTAAAACAACACAATGGGCCGTTCTTC
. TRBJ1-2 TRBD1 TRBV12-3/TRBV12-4 CAGSFGQGANYGYTF TGTGCCGGCAGCTTTGGACAGGGGGCAAACTATGGCTACACCTTC
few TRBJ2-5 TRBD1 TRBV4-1 CASVQDRALQETQYF TGCGCCAGCGTCCAGGACAGGGCTCTCCAAGAGACCCAGTACTTC
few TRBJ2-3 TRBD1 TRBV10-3 CAISDRRQGGTDTQYF TGTGCCATCAGTGATAGGAGACAGGGGGGCACAGATACGCAGTATTTT
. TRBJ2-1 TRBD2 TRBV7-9 CASSLRLAGKVEGNEQFF TGTGCCAGCAGCTTACGTCTAGCGGGAAAGGTGGAAGGCAATGAGCAGTTCTTC
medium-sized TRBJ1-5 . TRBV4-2 CASSQNLQSNQPQHF TGTGCCAGCAGCCAAAATTTACAGTCAAATCAGCCCCAGCATTTT
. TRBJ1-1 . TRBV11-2 CASSLMGTGKLVCDAFF TGTGCCAGCAGCTTAATGGGTACAGGGAAGTTAGTCTGTGATGCCTTCTTT
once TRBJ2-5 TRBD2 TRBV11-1 CASSLIPPSGKETQYF TGCGCCAGCAGCTTGATCCCACCTAGCGGGAAAGAGACCCAGTATTTC
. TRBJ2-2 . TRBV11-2 CASSLLLRGVNTGELFF TGTGCCAGCAGCTTACTATTAAGAGGGGTGAACACCGGGGAGCTGTTTTTT
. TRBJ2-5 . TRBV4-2 CASSQDPGPQTQCF TGTGCCAGCAGTCAAGATCCAGGGCCGCAGACCCAGTGCTTC